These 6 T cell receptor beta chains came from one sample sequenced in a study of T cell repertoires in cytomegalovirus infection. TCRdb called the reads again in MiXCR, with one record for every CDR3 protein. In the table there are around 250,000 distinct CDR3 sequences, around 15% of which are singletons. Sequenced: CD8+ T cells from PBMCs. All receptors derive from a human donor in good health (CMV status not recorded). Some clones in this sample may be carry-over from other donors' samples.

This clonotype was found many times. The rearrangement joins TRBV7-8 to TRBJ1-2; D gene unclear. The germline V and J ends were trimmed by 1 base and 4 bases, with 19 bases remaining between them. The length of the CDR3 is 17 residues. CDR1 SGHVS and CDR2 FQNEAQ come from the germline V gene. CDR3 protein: CASSLGPRREGIYGYTF. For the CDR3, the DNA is TGTGCCAGCAGCTTAGGCCCGAGGAGGGAAGGGATCTATGGCTACACCTTC.

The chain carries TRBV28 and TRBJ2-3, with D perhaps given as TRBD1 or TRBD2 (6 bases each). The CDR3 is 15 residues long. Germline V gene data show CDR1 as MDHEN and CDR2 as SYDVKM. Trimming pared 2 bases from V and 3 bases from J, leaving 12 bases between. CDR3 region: CASSLMGGGTDTQYF. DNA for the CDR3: TGTGCCAGCAGTTTAATGGGGGGCGGGACAGATACGCAGTATTTT.

CDR3 coding DNA: TGTGCCAGCAGCTTTAACCAGGGTCGATTCACTGAAGCTTTCTTT. Protein: CASSFNQGRFTEAFF. The chain carries TRBV7-2 and TRBJ1-1, with D possibly matching TRBD1 (5 bases). Per germline, CDR1 SGHTA and CDR2 FQGNSA. Trimming left V 3 bases short and J 4 bases short, with 15 bases between. The CDR3 consists of 15 residues. Looking up the rest from reference TRBV7-2 and TRBJ1-1 gives the full variable domain: GAGVSQSPSNKVTEKGKDVELRCDPISGHTALYWYRQSLGQGLEFLIYFQGNSAPDKSGLPSDRFSAERTGGSVSTLTIQRTQQEDSAVYLCASSFNQGRFTEAFFGQGTRLTVV.

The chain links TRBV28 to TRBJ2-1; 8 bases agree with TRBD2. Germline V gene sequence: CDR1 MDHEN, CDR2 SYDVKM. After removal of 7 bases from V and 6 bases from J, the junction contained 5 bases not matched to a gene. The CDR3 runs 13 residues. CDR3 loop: CASKTGGLNEQFF. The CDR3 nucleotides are TGTGCCAGCAAGACGGGGGGGCTCAATGAGCAGTTCTTC.

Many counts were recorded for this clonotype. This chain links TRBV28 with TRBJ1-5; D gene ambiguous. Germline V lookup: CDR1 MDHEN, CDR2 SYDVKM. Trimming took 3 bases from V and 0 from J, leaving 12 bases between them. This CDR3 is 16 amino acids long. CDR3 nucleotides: TGTGCCAGCAGTTTGTTGGGATGGAATAGCAATCAGCCCCAGCATTTT. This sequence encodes CASSLLGWNSNQPQHF.

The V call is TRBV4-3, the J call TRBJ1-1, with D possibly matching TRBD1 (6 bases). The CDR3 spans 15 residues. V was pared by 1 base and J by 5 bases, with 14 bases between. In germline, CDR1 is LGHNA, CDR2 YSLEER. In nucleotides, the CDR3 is TGCGCCAGCAGCCAAGGGAGGGGGTCCGGGACTGAAGCTTTCTTT. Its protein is CASSQGRGSGTEAFF.